The sequence of this T cell receptor (beta chain) was determined in a study of blood T cell repertoires in COVID-19. Overall study: From T cells, B-cell-depleted T cells, or PBMCs came the material, which was cDNA or gDNA.

Germline CDR1 MNHEY, CDR2 SVGEGT. The CDR3 totals 13 residues. V was shortened by 6 bases and J by 5 bases, with 13 bases between the two germline ends. Libraries were prepared by immunoSEQ multiplex PCR; TCRdb keeps only in-frame clonotypes and omits some of them. The table records roughly 250,000 clones, more than 70% of them present only once. The rearrangement links TRBV6-2 or TRBV6-3 to TRBJ2-5; D is perhaps TRBD2 (6 bases). Sequenced: PBMCs or T cells enriched from blood (not recorded which). The receptor's source is a woman between 50 and 59 years old who had recovered from COVID-19. CDR3 protein: CASSRDSWETQYF. In DNA, the CDR3 is TGTGCCAGCAGCCGGGACTCCTGGGAGACCCAGTACTTC.